The next 4 T cell receptor beta chains were all read from a single sample in a study of T cells and copy number aberrations in small-cell lung cancer. TCRdb's copy holds only in-frame clones and misses some; the assay was immunoSEQ multiplex PCR. The table shows about 2,600 clones, with approximately 77% occurring only once. Material for sequencing was normal tissue next to the tumor. Receptors were obtained from a man between 65 and 80 years old with small cell lung cancer.

The chain has TRBV6-1 and TRBJ1-1; D is possibly TRBD1 (6 bases). V shed 4 bases and J shed 1 base, with 13 bases lying between them. The CDR3 has 15 amino acids. The V gene's germline CDR1 is MNHNS and CDR2 SASEGT. CDR3 bases: TGTGCCAGCAGTGCGGGGGGCGCAGGGAACACTGAAGCTTTCTTT. Its translation: CASSAGGAGNTEAFF.

This CDR3 is CSVTGLAGFYEQYF. The DNA for the CDR3 is TGCAGCGTAACGGGACTAGCGGGCTTTTACGAGCAGTACTTC. This chain uses TRBV29-1 with TRBJ2-5; 12 bases align to TRBD2. The DNA end favors TRBJ2-7, so the J call may be wrong. CDR1 is SQVTM, CDR2 ANQGSEA, per germline. CDR3 size: 14 residues.

This sequence joins TRBV7-3 and TRBJ2-4, with 9 bases that match TRBD1. CDR1 is SGHTA and CDR2 is FQGTGA in the germline V gene. The CDR3 loop spans 15 amino acids. Trimming removed 5 bases from V and 8 bases from J; junction bases left unmatched: 10. The DNA of the CDR3 is TGTGCCAGCAGCCTGACAGGGGGGCCTTCGGACATTCAGTACTTC. Translated: CASSLTGGPSDIQYF.

The chain carries TRBV4-1 and TRBJ2-3; TRBD1 agrees at 10 bases. This CDR3 comprises 15 residues. Per germline, CDR1 MGHRA and CDR2 YSYEKL. V trimming: 5 bases; J trimming: 4 bases; junction bases outside the gene matches: 6. The CDR3 DNA sequence: TGCGCCAGCAGCAAGCCGGGACAGGGGTCAGATACGCAGTATTTT. Its translation: CASSKPGQGSDTQYF.